Reported below is one T cell receptor (beta chain). This entry comes from a study of lymphopenia after photon versus proton radiotherapy. In germline, CDR1 is MDHEN, CDR2 SYDVKM. V lost 6 bases, J lost 4 bases, and 6 bases stayed unmatched. The CDR3 loop spans 15 amino acids. Measured with immunoSEQ multiplex PCR; TCRdb has only the in-frame clones, and not every one. The data contain 30,000 to 35,000 clones, nearly 90% of them singletons. This sequence was found in a woman aged 65 to 85 with pancreatic cancer. Some clones in this sample may be carry-over from other donors' samples. The chain employs TRBV28 and TRBJ2-3; 11 bases are shared with TRBD2. The input for sequencing was peripheral blood, taken from a patient treated with proton-based radiotherapy. Here the CDR3 reads CASRPLAGGSDTQYF. CDR3 in DNA: TGTGCCAGCAGACCATTAGCGGGAGGGTCAGATACGCAGTATTTT.